These T cell receptor beta chains were read from a single sample in a study of T cell responses to AZD1222 COVID-19 vaccine. Method: immunoSEQ multiplex PCR; TCRdb's copy keeps in-frame clones and lacks some. The table lists 90,000 to 120,000 clones, roughly 89% of them singletons, with 20% to 25% in the top ten. The specimen was peripheral blood, collected on day 0 of AZD1222 vaccination. Receptors were obtained from an adult in good health. CDR3s include the opening cysteine and the closing phenylalanine or tryptophan.

V gene	J gene	CDR3 protein
TRBV27	TRBJ2-1	CASSLLGAEQFF
TRBV13	TRBJ1-4	CASSLEGGNEKLFF
TRBV29-1	TRBJ1-4	CSVGGTVTTNEKLFF
TRBV2	TRBJ1-6	CASQVAGDNSPLHF
TRBV3-1/TRBV3-2	TRBJ2-7	CASSLTSGGYEQYF
TRBV7-3	TRBJ2-7	CASSLYRGYEQYF
TRBV2	TRBJ1-3	CASKSSGNTIYF
TRBV5-1	TRBJ1-6	CASSLSTGDRGSPLHF
TRBV7-8	TRBJ1-5	CASSEQQGNQPQHF
TRBV5-6	TRBJ2-5	CASSLGDTRFLETQYF
TRBV5-8	TRBJ2-5	CASSLVGQPRGVETQYF
TRBV6-1	TRBJ1-2	CASSADRGRLVNGYTF
TRBV10-3	TRBJ1-3	CDISGSVEWRLSSGNTIYF
TRBV5-1	TRBJ1-5	CASSFTGDQPQHF
TRBV7-8	TRBJ2-3	CASTDRATQYF